This T cell receptor beta chain derives from a study of blood T cell repertoires in COVID-19. Generated by immunoSEQ multiplex PCR, the TCRdb table keeps only in-frame clones and is missing some. In the table there are 110,000 or so clones, approximately 80% of which are singletons. The CDR3 runs to 14 residues. Germline trimming cut 5 bases from V and 4 bases from J; bases unmatched to any gene: 6. The germline CDR1 and CDR2 sequences are SEHNR and FQNEAQ (reference sequence). The source of this sequence is a human donor in a cohort sampled during active COVID-19. The sequencing sample was made of peripheral blood. The gene calls are TRBV7-9 and TRBJ2-7; the match to TRBD1 covers 9 bases. This CDR3 is CASSEGQGFYEQYF. In DNA form, the CDR3 reads TGTGCCAGCAGCGAGGGACAGGGTTTTTACGAGCAGTACTTC.